This T cell receptor (beta chain) was identified in a study of blood T cell repertoires in COVID-19. The wider study: Samples representing acute and convalescent COVID-19 were sourced from the United States, Italy and Spain. The cDNA or gDNA used as material had been derived from T cells, B-cell-depleted T cells, or PBMCs.

Each participant's cohort was designated according to participant-reported clinical history. Those designated as exposed participants met a COVID-19 case within 2 weeks before study entry. Profiled with immunoSEQ multiplex PCR; TCRdb holds only in-frame clones, not every one. This repertoire shows approximately 200,000 clones, 86% found once; its top ten account for roughly 4.5%. This TCR was recovered from a woman in her twenties or thirties who had been exposed to COVID-19. The sequenced sample was PBMCs or T cells enriched from blood (not recorded which).

This CDR3 reads CASSQQTGDNRVYGYTF. The CDR3 coding sequence is TGTGCCAGCAGTCAACAGACAGGAGATAATAGAGTCTATGGCTACACCTTC. The chain carries TRBV6-6 and TRBJ1-2; D perhaps matches TRBD1 (6 bases). The CDR3 is 17 residues long. Trimming pared 5 bases from V and 4 bases from J, leaving 23 bases between. Per the germline V gene, CDR1 is MNHNY and CDR2 is SVGAGI (reference sequence).